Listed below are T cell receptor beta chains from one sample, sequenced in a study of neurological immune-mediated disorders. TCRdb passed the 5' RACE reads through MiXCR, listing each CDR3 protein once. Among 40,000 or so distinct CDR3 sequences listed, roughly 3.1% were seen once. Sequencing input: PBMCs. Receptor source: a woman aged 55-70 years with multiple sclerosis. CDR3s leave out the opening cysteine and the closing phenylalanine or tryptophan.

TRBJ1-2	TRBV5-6	ASSLGSQGPYGYT
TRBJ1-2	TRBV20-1	SAFLHRVVNGYT
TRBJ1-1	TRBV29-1	SARIGGPSQLEAF
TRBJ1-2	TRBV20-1	SAPARGNYGYT
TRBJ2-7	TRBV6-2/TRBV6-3	ASSYGTSRGNYEQY
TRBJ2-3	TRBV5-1	ASSPGLASTDTQY
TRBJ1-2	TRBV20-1	RPRGAADYYT
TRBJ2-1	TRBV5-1	ASSARLAGGSYNEQF
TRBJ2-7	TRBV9	ASSVTDRASEQY
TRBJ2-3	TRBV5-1	ASSTQGLKDTQY
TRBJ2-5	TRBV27	ASSPRVGQKQETQY
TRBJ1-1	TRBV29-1	SVGGWDTEAF
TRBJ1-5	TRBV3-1	ASSRTGDHQPQH
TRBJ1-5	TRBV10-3	AISTTGMENQPQH
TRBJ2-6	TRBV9	ASSVGLVGANVLT
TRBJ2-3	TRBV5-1	ASSLPAGDTDTQY
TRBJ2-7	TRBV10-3	AISDHSGTSSYEQY
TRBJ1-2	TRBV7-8	ASSLVLRDLNYGYT
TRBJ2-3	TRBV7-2	ASSLASGSSDTQY
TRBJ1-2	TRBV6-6	ASSPKTGRGGYT
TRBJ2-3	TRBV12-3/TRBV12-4	ASSSRTGITDTQY
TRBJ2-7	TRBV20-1	SARGGAGGGYEQY
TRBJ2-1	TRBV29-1	SVGQTYNEQF
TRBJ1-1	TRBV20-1	SASRGTEAF
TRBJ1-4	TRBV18	ASSPGQGNEKLF
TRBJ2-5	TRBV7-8	ASSSTRIGTSGVKTQY
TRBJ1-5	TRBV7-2	ASSLRTAYSNQPQH
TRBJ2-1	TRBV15	ATSRDMDRGPEQF
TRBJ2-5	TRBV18	ASSTIGGDHQETQY
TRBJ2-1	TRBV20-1	SAPDHNEQF
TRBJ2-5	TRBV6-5	ASRYGSGIARETQY
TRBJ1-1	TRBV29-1	SVDWQGRGEAF
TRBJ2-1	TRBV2	ASSPRVAGGPKF
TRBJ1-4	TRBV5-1	ASSPLGLATNEKLF
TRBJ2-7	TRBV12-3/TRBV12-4	ASSLFLGGATEQY
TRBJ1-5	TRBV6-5	ASSRGGQPQH
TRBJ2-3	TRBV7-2	ASSNGGGIADTQY
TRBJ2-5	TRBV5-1	ASRPGTPGGETQY
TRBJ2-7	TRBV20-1	SARRAASYEQY
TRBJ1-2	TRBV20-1	SAGTIYGYT
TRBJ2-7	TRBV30	AWIKGGTVDYEQY
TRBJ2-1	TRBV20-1	SARKPEGRSYNEQF
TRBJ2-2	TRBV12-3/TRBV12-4	ASSRSDNTGELF
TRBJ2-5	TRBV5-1	ASNQGGVYQETQY
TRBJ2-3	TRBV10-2	ASSVGHRTDTQY
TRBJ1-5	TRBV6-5	ASSAARTGGDQPQH
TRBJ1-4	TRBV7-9	ASSLGQGREKLF
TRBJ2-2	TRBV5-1	ASSQGQATGELF
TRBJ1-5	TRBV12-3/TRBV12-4	ASRTLGPNQPQH
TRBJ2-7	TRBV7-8	ASSLTSQSSYEQY
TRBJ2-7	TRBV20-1	SAPARQASSEQY
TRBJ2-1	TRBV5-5	ASSLAAQEQF
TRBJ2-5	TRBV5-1	ASSEDRAQETQY
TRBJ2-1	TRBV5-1	ASSPGGGYNEQF
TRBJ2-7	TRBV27	ASTLVVGAGYEQY
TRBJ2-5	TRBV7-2	ASSWDSQETQY
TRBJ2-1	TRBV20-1	SANKPGSNNEQF
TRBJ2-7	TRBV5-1	ASSRDQGSYEQY
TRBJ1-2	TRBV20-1	SARKGQVGYGYT